These 12 T cell receptor beta chains were all obtained from the same sample, sequenced in a study of Graves' ophthalmopathy and Graves' hyperthyroidism (dated by TCRdb to 2016 to 2018). TCRdb names Illumina HiSeq 2000 as the instrument used. TCR beta CDR3 regions were amplified from RNA transcripts for repertoire sequencing. The first round of RT-PCR was done with HTBI primers and the Qiagen OneStep RT-PCR kit, and was followed by a second round of multiplex PCR, then size selection and purification. TCRdb redid the processing of the public reads, applying fastp at Q25 and MiXCR, and retained in-frame beta chains. Under each unique CDR3 protein, matching rows form one entry showing the most common genes and DNA. For this sample there are roughly 160,000 distinct CDR3 sequences; less than 45% appear just once. The ten largest clones take up 4.5% to 6% of the sample. Sequenced input: peripheral blood. The receptors come from a woman in her 40s with Graves' ophthalmopathy. Donor details come from another sample of the same person, matched by shared clones.

This clonotype was counted only a few times. The chain uses TRBV6-6 and TRBJ2-5; 9 bases align to TRBD1. CDR3 length: 16 residues. Germline V gene sequence: CDR1 MNHNY, CDR2 SVGAGI (reference sequence). With V trimmed by 0 bases and J by 3 bases, 5 bases remained unmatched. The DNA of the CDR3 is TGTGCCAGCAGTTACTCTAACAGGGGGCTAAAAGAGACCCAGTACTTC. Its translation: CASSYSNRGLKETQYF.

This rearrangement joins TRBV29-1 to TRBJ1-6; 7 nucleotides match TRBD1. The CDR3 totals 14 residues. V shed 3 bases and J 9 bases; nucleotides not matched to a gene: 8. CDR1 is SQVTM and CDR2 is ANQGSEA in the germline V gene. In DNA form, the CDR3 reads TGCAGCGTTGATACAGGGGTAAAAGGTTCACCCCTCCACTTT. It encodes CSVDTGVKGSPLHF.

The rearrangement links TRBV28 to TRBJ2-7, with TRBD2 identical over 8 bases. In germline, CDR1 is MDHEN, CDR2 SYDVKM. CDR3 size: 15 residues. V dropped 6 bases and J dropped 5; count of bases not matched to a gene: 12. The CDR3 here is CASRPRSGSRDEQYF. The CDR3 DNA follows: TGTGCCAGCAGACCACGAAGCGGGAGTCGGGACGAGCAGTACTTC.

This clonotype was counted many times. This chain connects TRBV5-1 to TRBJ2-5, with 8 bases fitting TRBD1. Germline V CDR1 and CDR2: SGHRS, YFSETQ. With 3 bases clipped from V and 5 bases from J, the junction kept 12 bases outside the gene matches. The CDR3 consists of 16 residues. The CDR3 protein is CASSYSDRESSETQYF. CDR3 bases: TGCGCCAGCAGCTATTCGGACAGGGAGAGTTCGGAGACCCAGTACTTC. Looking up the rest from reference TRBV5-1 and TRBJ2-5 gives the full variable domain: KAGVTQTPRYLIKTRGQQVTLSCSPISGHRSVSWYQQTPGQGLQFLFEYFSETQRNKGNFPGRFSGRQFSNSRSEMNVSTLELGDSALYLCASSYSDRESSETQYFGPGTRLLVL.

This chain uses TRBV27 with TRBJ1-6; TRBD1 might be the D (5 bases). Germline V gene data show CDR1 as MNHEY and CDR2 as SMNVEV (reference sequence). The CDR3 spans 15 residues. The V and J ends lost 5 bases and 10 bases respectively, with 18 bases between them. As DNA, the CDR3 is TGTGCCAGCAGTCCCCCCGGCAGGGATGGCTCACCCCTCCACTTT. Protein: CASSPPGRDGSPLHF.

This clonotype was counted at least ten times. The CDR3 DNA is TGTGCCAGCAGCCGGCTCGGGGCTAGAAACACCATATATTTT. It translates to CASSRLGARNTIYF. The chain joins TRBV11-3 to TRBJ1-3; TRBD1 might be the D (5 bases). This CDR3 has 14 residues. The germline gives CDR1 SGHNT, CDR2 YENEEA. Trimming shortened V by 5 bases and J by 5 bases, and 13 bases separated the two germline ends. Filled out from reference TRBV11-3 and TRBJ1-3, the complete variable domain reads EAGVVQSPRYKIIEKKQPVAFWCNPISGHNTLYWYLQNLGQGPELLIRYENEEAVDDSQLPKDRFSAERLKGVDSTLKIQPAELGDSAVYLCASSRLGARNTIYFGEGSWLTVV.

This clonotype has ten or more counts. This chain uses TRBV28 with TRBJ1-1; 7 nucleotides line up with TRBD1. The length of the CDR3 is 10 residues. V lost 5 bases, J lost 11 bases, and 2 bases stayed unmatched. The V gene's germline CDR1 is MDHEN and CDR2 SYDVKM. CDR3 sequence (DNA): TGTGCCAGCAGTGAGACAGGGGCTTTCTTT. It yields the protein CASSETGAFF.

This clonotype was seen repeatedly, ten times or more. J is TRBJ1-1 and V is TRBV6-5; 8 bases are a match to TRBD1. Germline loops: CDR1 MNHEY, CDR2 SVGAGI. The CDR3 runs to 15 residues. V shed 4 bases, J shed 4 bases, and the junction held 8 bases outside the gene matches. The chain's CDR3 is CASSSEDRVGTEAFF. The CDR3 DNA sequence: TGTGCCAGCAGTTCTGAGGACAGGGTGGGCACTGAAGCTTTCTTT.

This clonotype was counted many times. The rearrangement links TRBV4-3 to TRBJ1-1; tentatively, D is TRBD1 (5 bases). The V gene's germline CDR1 is LGHNA and CDR2 YSLEER. The V end lost 1 base, the J end lost 6 bases, and 15 bases lay between the germline ends. This CDR3 is built from 15 residues. CDR3 region: CASSQGGGAVSEAFF. CDR3 sequence (DNA): TGCGCCAGCAGCCAAGGGGGAGGGGCTGTCTCTGAAGCTTTCTTT.

This clonotype was seen many times. The chain uses TRBV18 and TRBJ1-1; D unresolved. The germline V gene has CDR1 KGHSH and CDR2 LQKENI. V was pared by 3 bases and J by 3 bases, with 14 bases between. The CDR3 sequence is 15 residues long. The CDR3 spells CASSPAGSRDTEAFF. The CDR3 DNA sequence: TGTGCCAGCTCACCGGCCGGGAGTCGAGACACTGAAGCTTTCTTT.

The chain employs TRBV30 and TRBJ2-7, with TRBD2 matching over 7 bases. There are 11 residues in the CDR3. Germline CDR1 GTSNPN, CDR2 SVGIG (reference sequence). Trimming cost V 3 bases and J 7 bases; bases outside gene matches: 3. This chain's CDR3 is CAWRLAEEQYF. In DNA form, the CDR3 reads TGTGCCTGGAGGCTAGCGGAAGAGCAGTACTTC.

There are a few counts of this clonotype. V gene TRBV6-2 or TRBV6-3 combines with J gene TRBJ1-5; 7 bases are a match to TRBD1. Germline assignment: CDR1 MNHEY and CDR2 SVGEGT. V lost 6 bases and J lost 1; bases outside the gene matches: 6. This CDR3 is built from 15 residues. CDR3 DNA sequence: TGTGCCAGCAGGGAGACAGGGATAAGCAATCAGCCCCAGCATTTT. As protein: CASRETGISNQPQHF.